Listed below are T cell receptor beta chains from one sample, sequenced in a study of shared clonotypes between healthy human individuals. Libraries were prepared by immunoSEQ multiplex PCR; TCRdb keeps only in-frame clonotypes and omits some of them. Among 600,000 to 750,000 clones listed, about nine tenths were seen once. The specimen sequenced was memory CD8+ T cells from PBMCs. The source of these receptors is a man in his late teens or twenties in good health. Some clones in this sample may be carry-over from other donors' samples. The CDR3 runs from the conserved cysteine through the conserved F or W. A D gene is named only where the DNA matches it firmly. Size is stated for part of the rows, as once, few or many counts, or as a class when the clone is expanded.

CDR3 | DNA | size | J | D | V
CASSPRQGVDYEQYF | TGTGCCAGCAGCCCGCGACAGGGGGTTGACTACGAGCAGTACTTC | NA | TRBJ2-7 | TRBD1 | TRBV11-2
CSVTFYDEQFF | TGCAGCGTTACCTTCTACGATGAGCAGTTCTTC | NA | TRBJ2-1 | NA | TRBV29-1
CATSRGTGDYEQYF | TGTGCCACCAGCAGGGGGACAGGGGACTACGAGCAGTACTTC | NA | TRBJ2-7 | TRBD1 | TRBV15
CASSMGGVSYEQYF | TGTGCCAGTAGTATGGGCGGGGTCTCCTACGAGCAGTACTTC | NA | TRBJ2-7 | NA | TRBV19
CASSHDGYEQYF | TGTGCCAGCAGCCACGACGGATACGAGCAGTACTTC | NA | TRBJ2-7 | NA | TRBV11-3
CASSPRGGDYGYTF | TGTGCCAGCAGTCCCAGGGGAGGAGACTATGGCTACACCTTC | NA | TRBJ1-2 | NA | TRBV6-5
CASRDRLNTEAFF | TGCGCCAGCCGGGACAGACTCAACACTGAAGCTTTCTTT | NA | TRBJ1-1 | TRBD1 | TRBV5-1
CASSSTDRSKQETQYF | TGTGCCAGCAGCTCGACGGACAGGAGCAAACAAGAGACCCAGTACTTC | NA | TRBJ2-5 | TRBD1 | TRBV13
CASSSVLAVRETQYF | TGTGCCAGCAGCTCAGTATTAGCGGTCAGAGAGACCCAGTACTTC | NA | TRBJ2-5 | NA | TRBV11-2
CASSQPGQPRDTQYF | TGCGCCAGCAGCCAACCGGGACAGCCGCGGGATACGCAGTATTTT | NA | TRBJ2-3 | TRBD1 | TRBV4-3
CASSVVSDLNEKLFF | TGTGCCAGCTCAGTAGTATCGGACCTTAATGAAAAACTGTTTTTT | NA | TRBJ1-4 | NA | TRBV28
CASSLRQGNEQYF | TGTGCCAGCAGCTTAAGACAGGGCAACGAGCAGTACTTC | NA | TRBJ2-7 | TRBD1 | TRBV7-9
CASSFMTGGMSDTQYF | TGTGCCAGCAGTTTCATGACAGGGGGTATGTCAGATACGCAGTATTTT | NA | TRBJ2-3 | TRBD1 | TRBV27
CASSLNQPQHF | TGTGCCAGCAGTTTAAACCAGCCCCAGCATTTT | NA | TRBJ1-5 | NA | TRBV28
CASSAGTEWIEQYF | TGTGCCAGCAGCGCCGGGACAGAGTGGATCGAGCAGTACTTC | NA | TRBJ2-7 | TRBD1 | TRBV9
CASSPRGHEQYF | TGTGCCAGCAGTCCGAGAGGCCACGAGCAGTACTTC | NA | TRBJ2-7 | NA | TRBV6-5
CASSSTPEDITDTQYF | TGTGCCAGCAGCTCAACTCCGGAGGATATCACAGATACGCAGTATTTT | NA | TRBJ2-3 | NA | TRBV11-2
CASSPSLGRNYEQYF | TGTGCCAGCAGCCCGAGTCTTGGGCGGAACTACGAGCAGTACTTC | NA | TRBJ2-7 | NA | TRBV7-9
CASSKGQGILYSTDTQYF | TGTGCCAGCAGCAAAGGACAGGGGATCTTGTATAGCACAGATACGCAGTATTTT | NA | TRBJ2-3 | TRBD1 | TRBV9
CASSFRGYQPQHF | TGTGCCAGCAGTTTTAGGGGGTATCAGCCCCAGCATTTT | NA | TRBJ1-5 | NA | TRBV27
CATSRKTGGGYTF | TGTGCCACCAGCAGAAAGACAGGGGGTGGCTACACCTTC | NA | TRBJ1-2 | TRBD1 | TRBV15
CAWSPWGQGINEQYF | TGTGCCTGGAGCCCCTGGGGGCAGGGGATCAACGAGCAGTACTTC | NA | TRBJ2-7 | NA | TRBV30
CASSPKTATYEQYF | TGTGCCAGCAGTCCTAAGACAGCTACCTACGAGCAGTACTTC | NA | TRBJ2-7 | NA | TRBV27
CASSVEGGNTEAFF | TGTGCCAGCAGCGTAGAGGGGGGGAACACTGAAGCTTTCTTT | NA | TRBJ1-1 | NA | TRBV9
CAISAGAGDTQYF | TGTGCCATCTCAGCGGGAGCGGGAGATACGCAGTATTTT | once | TRBJ2-3 | TRBD2 | TRBV10-3
CASSFDSNQPQHF | TGTGCCAGCAGCTTCGATAGCAATCAGCCCCAGCATTTT | NA | TRBJ1-5 | NA | TRBV11-2
CASSIRGPPVGAF | TGTGCCAGTAGTATTCGGGGTCCCCCCGTGGGGGCCTTC | NA | TRBJ1-2 | NA | TRBV19
CASSDAGVNIQYF | TGTGCCAGCAGCGACGCAGGGGTGAACATTCAGTACTTC | NA | TRBJ2-4 | NA | TRBV9
CASSFPTATEAFF | TGTGCCAGCAGCTTCCCGACTGCGACTGAAGCTTTCTTT | few | TRBJ1-1 | NA | TRBV7-9
CASSFGLAGETQYF | TGTGCCAGCAGTTTTGGGCTAGCTGGGGAGACCCAGTACTTC | NA | TRBJ2-5 | NA | TRBV27
CASSEYFIAARSYEQYF | TGTGCCAGCAGTGAATACTTTATAGCGGCCCGTTCCTACGAGCAGTACTTC | NA | TRBJ2-7 | NA | TRBV6-1
CASSHVAGAPPSTDTQYF | TGCGCCAGCAGCCATGTAGCGGGAGCTCCTCCTAGCACAGATACGCAGTATTTT | once | TRBJ2-3 | TRBD2 | TRBV4-1
CASSYTGASGNTIYF | TGTGCCAGCAGCTATACAGGAGCGTCTGGAAACACCATATATTTT | NA | TRBJ1-3 | NA | TRBV13
CASSFWPLEVNTEAFF | TGTGCCAGCAGTTTCTGGCCATTGGAGGTGAACACTGAAGCTTTCTTT | NA | TRBJ1-1 | NA | TRBV28
CASSYSRSNEQFF | TGTGCCAGCAGTTACTCTCGGTCCAATGAGCAGTTCTTC | NA | TRBJ2-1 | NA | TRBV6-6
CASSNGRGLYEQYF | TGCGCCAGCAGCAATGGGAGGGGTCTCTACGAGCAGTACTTC | NA | TRBJ2-7 | TRBD2 | TRBV5-1
CASSAWDNTDTQYF | TGTGCCAGCAGCGCTTGGGACAACACAGATACGCAGTATTTT | NA | TRBJ2-3 | NA | TRBV9
CASSLQAYEQYF | TGTGCCAGCAGTTTACAAGCGTACGAGCAGTACTTC | NA | TRBJ2-7 | NA | TRBV28
CASSLEGRTDTQYF | TGTGCCAGCAGCTTAGAAGGTCGCACAGATACGCAGTATTTT | NA | TRBJ2-3 | NA | TRBV7-9
CAISESGERYNEQFF | TGTGCCATCAGTGAGTCGGGGGAGAGATACAATGAGCAGTTCTTC | NA | TRBJ2-1 | NA | TRBV10-3
CASSPRLRNEQYF | TGTGCCAGCAGCCCCCGACTCCGGAACGAGCAGTACTTC | NA | TRBJ2-7 | NA | TRBV7-6
CASSQDREQFF | TGTGCCAGCAGCCAAGACAGGGAGCAGTTCTTC | once | TRBJ2-1 | NA | TRBV13
CASSPRISYEQYF | TGTGCCAGCAGCCCTCGGATATCCTACGAGCAGTACTTC | NA | TRBJ2-7 | NA | TRBV4-2
CASRVEGRSSEAFF | TGTGCCAGCAGAGTGGAGGGCAGGAGCTCTGAAGCTTTCTTT | NA | TRBJ1-1 | NA | TRBV6-1
CASSPFLGANTEAFF | TGTGCCAGCAGTCCCTTCTTAGGGGCGAACACTGAAGCTTTCTTT | once | TRBJ1-1 | NA | TRBV7-2
CASSIAGSSYEQYF | TGTGCCAGTAGTATAGCAGGCAGCTCCTACGAGCAGTACTTC | NA | TRBJ2-7 | NA | TRBV19
CASSQALGVQPQHF | TGCGCCAGCAGCCAAGCGCTGGGGGTTCAGCCCCAGCATTTT | NA | TRBJ1-5 | NA | TRBV4-3
CASSPGNRGGGYTF | TGCGCCAGCAGCCCGGGCAATCGCGGCGGCGGCTACACCTTC | NA | TRBJ1-2 | NA | TRBV4-3